One and the same sample provided the 5 T cell receptor beta chains below, sequenced in a study of T cells in Graves' hyperthyroidism and ophthalmopathy. TCR beta CDR3 sequences were amplified from RNA transcripts. HTBI primers drove first-round RT-PCR of the TCR CDR3. Via MiXCR, TCRdb re-called the multiplex PCR reads, giving one row per CDR3 protein. The sample consists of 200,000 or so distinct CDR3 sequences, around 17% of them appearing once. The sequenced sample was blood. The receptors derive from a woman between 50 and 59 years old with Graves' hyperthyroidism.

V and J are TRBV14 and TRBJ2-7, with 8 positions matching TRBD2. The CDR3 totals 17 residues. With 6 bases clipped from V and 2 bases from J, the junction kept 15 bases outside the gene matches. Germline V gene lookup returns CDR1 SGHDN and CDR2 FVKESK. As DNA, the CDR3 is TGTGCCAGCAGGCCCTCAGTGGAGACTAGCGCTGCCTACGAGCAGTACTTC. Protein product: CASRPSVETSAAYEQYF.

This clonotype was seen more than once but under ten times. The chain joins TRBV29-1 to TRBJ2-7, with TRBD2 matching over 8 bases. Unmatched junction bases numbered 4, after V lost 7 bases and J lost 2 bases. Germline loops: CDR1 SQVTM, CDR2 ANQGSEA. The CDR3 consists of 12 residues. The CDR3 sequence: CSAEREPYEQYF. The DNA for the CDR3 is TGCAGCGCCGAGCGGGAGCCCTACGAGCAGTACTTC.

This clonotype was picked up a small number of times. The chain recombines TRBV5-5 with TRBJ2-2; perhaps TRBD1 as D (6 bases). V was pared by 3 bases and J by 5 bases, with 20 bases between. Germline V gives CDR1 SGHKS, CDR2 YYEKEE (reference sequence). This CDR3 comprises 17 residues. CDR3 sequence: CASSSLLTGLVTGELFF. DNA of the CDR3: TGTGCCAGCAGCTCCTTATTGACAGGTCTAGTTACCGGGGAGCTGTTTTTT.

This clonotype showed up many times. The chain employs TRBV13 and TRBJ1-1; no firm D call. CDR3 size: 12 residues. The V end lost 5 bases, the J end lost 0 bases, and 4 bases lay between the germline ends. The germline V gene has CDR1 PRHDT and CDR2 FYEKMQ (reference sequence). The CDR3 nucleotides read TGTGCCAGCAGCGCTATGAACACTGAAGCTTTCTTT. Translation gives CASSAMNTEAFF.

This clonotype has only a few counts. A much larger clone sits a single nucleotide away, making a read error possible. This chain joins TRBV28 and TRBJ1-1; D gene uncertain. The ends were cut back, 8 bases at V and 4 bases at J, with 11 bases in the middle. The germline V gene has CDR1 MDHEN and CDR2 SYDVKM. This CDR3 contains 12 residues. DNA for the CDR3: TGTGCCAGCCGAGGCAGGCCCACTGAAGCTTTCTTT. It encodes CASRGRPTEAFF.